This T cell receptor (beta chain) comes out of a study of siplizumab effects on memory and regulatory T cells. Concerning this clone itself: No antigen is known for it. Other DNA variants within this sample encode the same CDR3.

Sequencing used immunoSEQ multiplex PCR; TCRdb keeps in-frame clones, though not all of them. The table includes about 100,000 clones, about 91% detected once. Deletions cut 2 bases from V and 1 base from J, with 8 bases between. The CDR3 loop spans 14 amino acids. Germline V gene sequence: CDR1 MNHEY, CDR2 SVGAGI. Study-wide results and limits: The authors mapped only a minor fraction of alloreactive clones to unstimulated subsets. Under siplizumab, an average roughly 70% of mappable alloreactive CD4+ clones were Treg-derived, compared with under 35% in controls. Memory cells seemed less diverse than naive T cells, which also seemed major contributors to the alloresponse. The authors could not assign a naive or memory phenotype to roughly 80-97% of proliferating CD4+ or CD8+ clones.

Source material: CD4+ T cells sorted from blood. The J gene is TRBJ1-1, the V gene TRBV6-5, with a tentative D call TRBD1 (5 bases). The sequence was collected from a human donor in good health. DNA for the CDR3: TGTGCCAGCAGTTACGGCGGGGCGAACACTGAAGCTTTCTTT. The encoded protein is CASSYGGANTEAFF.